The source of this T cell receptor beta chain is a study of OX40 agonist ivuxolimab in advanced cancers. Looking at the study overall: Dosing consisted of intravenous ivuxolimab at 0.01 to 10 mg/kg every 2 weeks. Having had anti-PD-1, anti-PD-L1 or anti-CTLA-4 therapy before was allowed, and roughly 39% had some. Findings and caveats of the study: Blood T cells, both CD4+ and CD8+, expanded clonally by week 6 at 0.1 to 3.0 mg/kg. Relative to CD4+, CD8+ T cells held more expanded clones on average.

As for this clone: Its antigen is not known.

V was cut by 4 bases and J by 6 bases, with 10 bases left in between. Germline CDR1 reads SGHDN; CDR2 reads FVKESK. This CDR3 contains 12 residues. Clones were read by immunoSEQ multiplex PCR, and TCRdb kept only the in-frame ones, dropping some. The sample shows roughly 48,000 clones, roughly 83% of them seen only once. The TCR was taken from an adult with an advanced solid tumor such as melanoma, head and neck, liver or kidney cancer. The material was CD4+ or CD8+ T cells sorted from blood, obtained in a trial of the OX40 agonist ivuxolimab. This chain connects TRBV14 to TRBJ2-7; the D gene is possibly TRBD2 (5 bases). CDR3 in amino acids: CASSPLSGEQYF. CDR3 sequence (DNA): TGTGCCAGCAGCCCCCTAAGCGGCGAGCAGTACTTC.